This T cell receptor beta chain was captured in a study of T-cell reconstitution after alpha-beta-depleted transplantation in children. Study outcomes and limitations: Several hundred expanded graft clones reportedly gave rise to the alpha-beta T cells present about two months after transplant. When one year had passed after transplant, most T-cell counts and diversity came from newly produced T cells. Certain patients had high TCRbeta diversity at day 60, and it came from recipient T cells and thymic progenitors that survived.

This clonotype was detected many times. Its antigen is currently unknown. The TCRbeta library was prepared with unique molecular identifiers. TCRdb re-analysed the PCR reads in MiXCR, keeping a single row per CDR3 protein. The sample contains 750,000 to 950,000 distinct CDR3 sequences, 15% to 20% of which appear only once. The sequence derives from a male patient younger than 18 who had a stem cell transplant for acute lymphoblastic leukemia, so the T cells may come from the graft donor. This sample comprised PBMCs, mostly from graft donor cells, obtained 360 days after TCRalphabeta/CD19-depleted stem cell transplant.

CDR3 bases: TGTGCCAGCAGCCAACTAGCGGGAAATCAGCCCCAGCATTTT. Translated, it gives CASSQLAGNQPQHF. The V and J genes are TRBV7-9 and TRBJ1-5; D remains unclear. V lost 5 bases and J 4 bases, leaving 12 bases between the germline ends. Germline V CDR1 and CDR2: SEHNR, FQNEAQ (reference sequence). This CDR3 comprises 14 residues. The whole variable domain, remainder taken from reference TRBV7-9 and TRBJ1-5, is DTGVSQNPRHKITKRGQNVTFRCDPISEHNRLYWYRQTLGQGPEFLTYFQNEAQLEKSRLLSDRFSAERPKGSFSTLEIQRTEQGDSAMYLCASSQLAGNQPQHFGDGTRLSIL.